A selection of T cell receptor beta chains follows, all from one sample in a study of cytomegalovirus exposure and HLA in healthy donors. The protocol was immunoSEQ multiplex PCR, while the TCRdb copy is restricted to in-frame clones and leaves out a portion. The repertoire table contains some 62,000 clones. The sequenced sample was PBMCs. Receptors were obtained from a young man in good health and CMV-seropositive. Both conserved end residues are part of each CDR3. The order of the fields is J gene, V gene, D gene, CDR3 protein, CDR3 DNA. D genes are given only for firm matches.

>TRBJ2-2|TRBV11-2|TRBD1
CASSITGGATGELFF
TGTGCCAGCAGCATAACAGGGGGCGCAACCGGGGAGCTGTTTTTT
>TRBJ2-2|TRBV9|TRBD1
CASSGTGLGTGELFF
TGTGCCAGCAGCGGGACAGGGTTGGGCACCGGGGAGCTGTTTTTT
>TRBJ1-1|TRBV7-9|-
CASSFELEAFF
TGTGCCAGCAGCTTTGAACTCGAAGCTTTCTTT
>TRBJ2-5|TRBV11-2|TRBD2
CASSLEAGAVQETQYF
TGTGCCAGCAGCTTAGAAGCGGGAGCCGTCCAAGAGACCCAGTACTTC
>TRBJ1-2|TRBV19|TRBD1
CASTEDRGGYTF
TGTGCCAGTACCGAAGACAGGGGTGGCTACACCTTC
>TRBJ1-5|TRBV10-2|-
CASRESTGSNQPQHF
TGCGCCAGCAGAGAATCCACAGGGAGCAATCAGCCCCAGCATTTT
>TRBJ2-3|TRBV6-4|TRBD2
CASSALAAAKDTQYF
TGTGCCAGCAGTGCCCTAGCGGCAGCAAAAGATACGCAGTATTTT
>TRBJ2-7|TRBV29-1|-
CSASGLSGSYEQYF
TGCAGCGCCTCGGGACTTAGCGGTAGCTACGAGCAGTACTTC
>TRBJ1-2|TRBV6-5|TRBD1
CASRQGVFGYTF
TGTGCCAGCCGACAGGGGGTTTTTGGCTACACCTTC
>TRBJ2-1|TRBV30|TRBD1
CAWSSGQRLDEQFF
TGTGCCTGGAGTTCGGGACAGCGATTGGATGAGCAGTTCTTC
>TRBJ2-5|TRBV10-3|-
CAIGTAQETQYF
TGTGCCATCGGAACAGCACAAGAGACCCAGTACTTC
>TRBJ1-2|TRBV15|-
CATSRHREVTTF
TGTGCCACCAGCAGACACAGGGAAGTTACCACCTTC
>TRBJ2-3|TRBV4-1|-
CASSQATGAGTDTQYF
TGCGCCAGCAGCCAAGCAACGGGAGCGGGCACAGATACGCAGTATTTT
>TRBJ2-1|TRBV5-8|TRBD2
CASSPGLASSYNEQFF
TGTGCCAGCAGCCCGGGACTAGCGAGCTCCTACAATGAGCAGTTCTTC
>TRBJ2-3|TRBV7-3|-
CTSSPSVGDTQYF
TGTACCAGCAGCCCTAGCGTCGGGGATACGCAGTATTTT
>TRBJ1-1|TRBV29-1|-
CSVRLSGGNTEAFF
TGCAGCGTTCGCCTATCGGGGGGGAACACTGAAGCTTTCTTT
>TRBJ2-7|TRBV5-6|-
CASSLSQGMGIYEQYF
TGTGCCAGCAGCTTGTCTCAGGGAATGGGGATATACGAGCAGTACTTC
>TRBJ2-1|TRBV9|TRBD2
CASSVDPSGNDNEQFF
TGTGCCAGCAGCGTAGATCCTAGCGGGAACGACAATGAGCAGTTCTTC
>TRBJ2-7|TRBV4-1|-
CASSQGLFAAYEQYF
TGCGCCAGCAGCCAAGGCCTCTTCGCAGCCTACGAGCAGTACTTC
>TRBJ1-1|TRBV6-6|-
CASSPGLSAFF
TGTGCCAGCAGTCCAGGGTTGTCAGCTTTCTTT
>TRBJ1-1|TRBV6-5|-
CASSQDRNTEAFF
TGTGCCAGCAGCCAGGACAGAAACACTGAAGCTTTCTTT
>TRBJ2-4|TRBV6-1|-
CASSERDFEDIQYF
TGTGCCAGCAGTGAAAGGGACTTCGAGGACATTCAGTACTTC
>TRBJ2-3|TRBV4-2|-
CASRQVEDTQYF
TGTGCCAGCAGACAAGTAGAAGATACGCAGTATTTT
>TRBJ2-7|TRBV5-6|TRBD1
CASSLRQGEEQYF
TGTGCCAGCAGCTTAAGACAGGGGGAAGAGCAGTACTTC
>TRBJ2-4|TRBV29-1|-
CSVPTRDSNIQYF
TGCAGCGTTCCGACTCGCGATTCAAACATTCAGTACTTC
>TRBJ2-5|TRBV7-9|-
CASSSSKGDQETQYF
TGTGCCAGCAGCTCAAGTAAAGGAGATCAAGAGACCCAGTACTTC
>TRBJ2-5|TRBV19|TRBD2
CASAGTSGGVVQETQYF
TGTGCCAGTGCAGGGACTAGCGGGGGGGTTGTCCAAGAGACCCAGTACTTC
>TRBJ1-1|TRBV11-2|TRBD1
CASSSGQGMNTEAFF
TGTGCCAGCAGCTCCGGACAGGGAATGAACACTGAAGCTTTCTTT
>TRBJ2-1|TRBV30|-
CAWDKSVNEQFF
TGTGCCTGGGATAAAAGCGTCAATGAGCAGTTCTTC
>TRBJ2-3|TRBV27|-
CASSLRRSSYTDTQYF
TGTGCCAGCAGTTTAAGACGGAGCTCCTACACAGATACGCAGTATTTT
>TRBJ1-4|TRBV15|-
CAASRERAGRGYEKLFF
TGTGCCGCCAGCAGAGAACGGGCGGGGCGAGGATATGAAAAACTGTTTTTT
>TRBJ2-2|TRBV29-1|-
CSVEESHNTGELFF
TGCAGCGTTGAAGAGAGTCACAACACCGGGGAGCTGTTTTTT
>TRBJ1-5|TRBV28|-
CASRMVGGSNQPQHF
TGTGCCAGCAGGATGGTCGGGGGGAGCAATCAGCCCCAGCATTTT
>TRBJ2-7|TRBV5-6|-
CASSPRVSGSAYEQYF
TGTGCCAGCAGCCCGAGAGTTAGTGGGAGCGCCTACGAGCAGTACTTC
>TRBJ1-3|TRBV11-2|-
CASSFRLGAGNTIYF
TGTGCCAGCAGCTTCCGCCTGGGGGCCGGAAACACCATATATTTT
>TRBJ1-5|TRBV10-2|-
CASSVSGGAVIAPQHF
TGCGCCAGCAGTGTCTCGGGGGGGGCAGTCATAGCGCCCCAGCATTTT
>TRBJ1-1|TRBV9|-
CASSVRDTEAFF
TGTGCCAGCAGCGTGAGGGACACTGAAGCTTTCTTT
>TRBJ2-4|TRBV5-1|TRBD1
CASSYRDRVENIQYF
TGCGCCAGCAGCTACCGGGACAGGGTGGAAAACATTCAGTACTTC
>TRBJ2-1|TRBV4-1|-
CASSDNEQFF
TGCGCAAGTTCGGACAATGAGCAGTTCTTC
>TRBJ2-5|TRBV6-1|TRBD2
CASTRASGQETQYF
TGTGCCAGCACTAGGGCTAGCGGGCAAGAGACCCAGTACTTC
>TRBJ2-7|TRBV6-5|-
CASSYGLPTGGYEQYF
TGTGCCAGCAGTTACGGACTTCCAACTGGTGGCTACGAGCAGTACTTC
>TRBJ2-7|TRBV10-3|TRBD1
CAISEADRGGSYEQYF
TGTGCCATCAGTGAGGCGGACAGGGGGGGCTCCTACGAGCAGTACTTC
>TRBJ2-3|TRBV4-2|TRBD2
CASSQDLAGVEDTQYF
TGTGCCAGCAGCCAAGATCTAGCGGGAGTGGAAGATACGCAGTATTTT
>TRBJ2-7|TRBV7-9|-
CASSPPTRTGSTYEQYF
TGTGCCAGCAGCCCTCCTACGCGTACAGGTAGCACCTACGAGCAGTACTTC
>TRBJ1-5|TRBV5-1|-
CASSLAGRGGQPQHF
TGCGCCAGCAGCTTGGCTGGACGCGGGGGGCAGCCCCAGCATTTT
>TRBJ2-1|TRBV7-9|-
CASSLNTGSGFF
TGTGCCAGCAGCTTAAACACAGGGAGCGGGTTCTTC
>TRBJ2-1|TRBV2|-
CASTLALRSDNEQFF
TGTGCCAGCACCCTAGCCCTTAGGTCCGACAATGAGCAGTTCTTC
>TRBJ1-4|TRBV19|TRBD1
CASSDPGTGVEKLFF
TGTGCCAGTAGTGACCCTGGGACAGGGGTTGAAAAACTGTTTTTT
>TRBJ2-1|TRBV7-3|TRBD2
CASSRTSGSYNEQFF
TGTGCCAGCAGTCGGACTAGCGGGAGTTACAATGAGCAGTTCTTC
>TRBJ2-5|TRBV4-2|TRBD2
CASSQEASGGRETQYF
TGTGCCAGCAGCCAAGAGGCCAGCGGGGGCAGGGAGACCCAGTACTTC
>TRBJ1-1|TRBV6-1|TRBD1
CASTIPGQVGTEAFF
TGTGCCAGCACCATTCCAGGACAGGTCGGAACTGAAGCTTTCTTT
>TRBJ2-5|TRBV30|-
CAWSETGSRTQYF
TGTGCCTGGAGTGAAACCGGGTCGAGGACCCAGTACTTC
>TRBJ2-7|TRBV6-5|-
CASSYSTGVREQYF
TGTGCCAGCAGTTACTCAACCGGGGTCCGGGAGCAGTACTTC
>TRBJ2-3|TRBV7-9|TRBD2
CASSCRDGLAGETDTQYF
TGTGCCAGCAGCTGTAGAGACGGGCTAGCGGGAGAAACAGATACGCAGTATTTT